This T cell receptor beta chain was sequenced during a study of T-cell reconstitution after alpha-beta-depleted transplantation in children. The CDR3 is 13 amino acids. Trimming pared 8 bases from V and 1 base from J, leaving 12 bases between. Germline V gene sequence: CDR1 ENHRY, CDR2 SYGVKD. General study findings and limits: A year post-transplant, T-cell counts and diversity derived mostly from newly produced T cells.

A TCRbeta library incorporating unique molecular identifiers was prepared. TCRdb analysed the PCR reads with MiXCR anew, one entry per CDR3 protein. The sample consists of about a million distinct CDR3 sequences, around 30% of them appearing once. This clonotype was counted at least ten times. Its antigen remains unknown. The chain has TRBV10-3 and TRBJ2-7, with D unresolved. The sample here was PBMCs, mostly from graft donor cells, taken 360 days after TCRalphabeta/CD19-depleted stem cell transplant. The TCR was taken from a boy under two years old who had a stem cell transplant for SCID, so the T cells may come from the graft donor. The chain's CDR3 is CAIGPYKSYEQYF. The CDR3 DNA follows: TGTGCCATCGGGCCATATAAATCCTACGAGCAGTACTTC.